This passage covers 20 T cell receptor beta chains from one sample sequenced in a study of blood T cell repertoires in COVID-19. Clones were sequenced by immunoSEQ multiplex PCR, and TCRdb holds only the in-frame ones, with some missing. This sample has roughly 84,000 clones, with under 80% found just once. The material sequenced was peripheral blood. The source is a man aged 55-75 years with COVID-19, enrolled during active disease.

The genes are TRBV19 and TRBJ2-5; 11 nucleotides agree with TRBD1. CDR3 length equals 15 residues. Germline values: CDR1 LNHDA, CDR2 SQIVND (reference sequence). V lost 1 base and J lost 5; bases outside the gene matches: 3. In DNA, the CDR3 is TGTGCCAGTAGTATAGGGACAGGGGGCTTGGAGACCCAGTACTTC. As protein: CASSIGTGGLETQYF.

This clone was counted once. The V call is TRBV5-1, the J call TRBJ2-3, with TRBD1 matching over 10 bases. With 1 base clipped from V and 4 bases from J, the junction kept 6 bases outside the gene matches. The germline CDR1 and CDR2 sequences are SGHRS and YFSETQ. The CDR3 extends over 16 amino acids. The CDR3 DNA follows: TGCGCCAGCAGCTTGATGGCGGGGACAGGGGCAGATACGCAGTATTTT. Its translation: CASSLMAGTGADTQYF.

Comment on this clone: The same CDR3 also results from other DNA sequences found in this sample. The chain joins TRBV27 to TRBJ2-7; TRBD1 matches 7 bases. Germline V gene lookup returns CDR1 MNHEY and CDR2 SMNVEV (reference sequence). V lost 5 bases and J lost 1; bases outside the gene matches: 8. This CDR3 has 15 residues. The CDR3 DNA sequence: TGTGCCAGCAGTCTTCTGGGGGACAGATCCTACGAGCAGTACTTC. Amino acid sequence: CASSLLGDRSYEQYF.

This chain joins TRBV19 and TRBJ2-6; D is uncertain. The CDR3 covers 16 residues. Trimming pared 5 bases from V and 0 bases from J, leaving 11 bases between. Germline V gene data show CDR1 as LNHDA and CDR2 as SQIVND (reference sequence). CDR3 protein: CASSLGRRSGANVLTF. The CDR3 DNA reads TGTGCCAGTAGTCTAGGGCGGCGCTCTGGGGCCAACGTCCTGACTTTC.

This clone was seen only a few times. The chain links TRBV10-3 to TRBJ1-1; no firm D call. The CDR3 contains 11 residues. The V gene lost 10 bases and the J gene lost 3 bases, with 9 bases spanning the gap. Germline V lookup: CDR1 ENHRY, CDR2 SYGVKD. The CDR3 spells CASARDTEAFF. As DNA, the CDR3 is TGTGCCAGCGCCCGGGACACTGAAGCTTTCTTT.

V gene TRBV5-1 combines with J gene TRBJ1-1, with D perhaps TRBD1 (6 bases). Germline assignment: CDR1 SGHRS and CDR2 YFSETQ. The CDR3 is 16 amino acids. Trimming removed 2 bases from V and 0 bases from J, with 14 bases in between. CDR3 in amino acids: CASSFGTGTMNTEAFF. As DNA, the CDR3 is TGCGCCAGCAGCTTCGGCACCGGGACAATGAACACTGAAGCTTTCTTT.

This chain uses TRBV6-5 with TRBJ1-1, with 8 bases aligning to TRBD1. V dropped 5 bases and J dropped 5; count of bases not matched to a gene: 10. CDR3 size: 15 residues. In germline, CDR1 is MNHEY, CDR2 SVGAGI. Here the CDR3 DNA reads TGTGCCAGCAGTCCCCTGGACAGGGTAGGGACTGAAGCTTTCTTT. This codes for CASSPLDRVGTEAFF.

The gene calls are TRBV6-6 and TRBJ1-1; D perhaps matches TRBD1 (5 bases). Germline lookup yields CDR1 MNHNY and CDR2 SVGAGI (reference sequence). V lost 5 bases to trimming and J lost 5 bases, with 9 bases between them. The CDR3 length is 12 residues. Written as DNA, the CDR3 is TGTGCCAGCAGTGGCGGACAAACTGAAGCTTTCTTT. Amino acid sequence: CASSGGQTEAFF.

The rearrangement joins TRBV5-1 to TRBJ2-3; 10 bases are a match to TRBD2. Germline CDR1 reads SGHRS; CDR2 reads YFSETQ. This CDR3 spans 16 amino acids. With V trimmed by 0 bases and J by 2 bases, 3 bases remained unmatched. The CDR3: CASSLEAGGYTDTQYF. The CDR3 DNA is TGCGCCAGCAGCTTGGAAGCGGGGGGGTACACAGATACGCAGTATTTT.

This chain uses TRBV19 with TRBJ2-3, with TRBD1 as a possible D gene (6 bases). Trimming took off 5 bases at V and 7 bases at J, with 19 bases between the two ends. Germline-derived CDR1 and CDR2 are LNHDA and SQIVND (reference sequence). The CDR3 extends over 15 amino acids. CDR3 bases: TGTGCCAGTAGTGGAGGTGGACAGAACATTAATACGCAGTATTTT. It is translated as CASSGGGQNINTQYF.

This chain connects TRBV18 to TRBJ2-2, with D tentatively TRBD2 (6 bases). Trimming left V 3 bases short and J 3 bases short, with 11 bases between. CDR1 KGHSH and CDR2 LQKENI come from the germline V gene. The CDR3 runs 15 residues. The CDR3 loop reads CASSPESGYTGELFF. CDR3 coding DNA: TGTGCCAGCTCACCTGAAAGCGGGTACACCGGGGAGCTGTTTTTT. Filled out from reference TRBV18 and TRBJ2-2, the complete variable domain reads NAGVMQNPRHLVRRRGQEARLRCSPMKGHSHVYWYRQLPEEGLKFMVYLQKENIIDESGMPKERFSAEFPKEGPSILRIQQVVRGDSAAYFCASSPESGYTGELFFGEGSRLTVL.

The chain links TRBV11-2 to TRBJ1-5, with TRBD1 matching over 7 bases. The junction had 12 bases not matched to a gene; V was cut back by 1 base and J by 6 bases. In germline, CDR1 is SGHAT, CDR2 FQNNGV. The CDR3 contains 17 residues. The CDR3 coding sequence is TGTGCCAGCAGCTTAGGGCCGGGGACAGACCTTAGTCAGCCCCAGCATTTT. It specifies CASSLGPGTDLSQPQHF. The full variable domain, completed using reference TRBV11-2 and TRBJ1-5, is EAGVAQSPRYKIIEKRQSVAFWCNPISGHATLYWYQQILGQGPKLLIQFQNNGVVDDSQLPKDRFSAERLKGVDSTLKIQPAKLEDSAVYLCASSLGPGTDLSQPQHFGDGTRLSIL.

The chain links TRBV7-3 to TRBJ2-2, with TRBD2 matching over 7 bases. V lost 5 bases to trimming and J lost 0 bases; unmatched junction nucleotides: 3. The germline V gene has CDR1 SGHTA and CDR2 FQGTGA. The CDR3 spans 15 residues. CDR3 residues: CASSPGRPNTGELFF. Here the CDR3 DNA reads TGTGCCAGCAGCCCCGGGAGGCCGAACACCGGGGAGCTGTTTTTT.

This clone is a singleton in its sample. The chain has TRBV9 and TRBJ2-3; 7 bases are a match to TRBD2. The V and J ends lost 2 bases and 4 bases, in that order; junction bases with no gene match: 7. Germline lookup yields CDR1 SGDLS and CDR2 YYNGEE. This CDR3 region has 15 residues. Here the CDR3 reads CASSVDGLAADTQYF. CDR3 coding DNA: TGTGCCAGCAGCGTCGATGGGCTAGCGGCAGATACGCAGTATTTT.

V gene TRBV29-1 combines with J gene TRBJ2-5, with 7 bases matching TRBD1. The junction had 4 bases not matched to a gene; V was cut back by 4 bases and J by 5 bases. From germline, CDR1 is SQVTM and CDR2 ANQGSEA. The CDR3 is made up of 12 amino acids. The CDR3 loop reads CSVATGTETQYF. As DNA, the CDR3 is TGCAGCGTTGCGACAGGGACGGAGACCCAGTACTTC.

This chain links TRBV11-3 with TRBJ1-1; a possible D gene is TRBD1 (5 bases). CDR3 length equals 16 residues. The germline V gene has CDR1 SGHNT and CDR2 YENEEA. The ends were cut back, 6 bases at V and 4 bases at J, with 21 bases in the middle. For the CDR3, the DNA is TGTGCCAGCAGTCCTTCCCGACAGTCAAGGAGCACTGAAGCTTTCTTT. This sequence encodes CASSPSRQSRSTEAFF.

The chain joins TRBV10-1 to TRBJ1-1; D perhaps matches TRBD1 (5 bases). The germline gives CDR1 WNHNN, CDR2 SYGVQD (reference sequence). The CDR3 runs 15 residues. V lost 6 bases to trimming and J lost 5 bases, with 19 bases between them. The CDR3 here is CASRAAGPFRTEAFF. CDR3 coding DNA: TGCGCCAGCAGGGCCGCAGGGCCTTTTCGGACTGAAGCTTTCTTT.

This clone was seen more than once but under ten times. This sequence joins TRBV3-1 (or the pseudogene TRBV3-2) and TRBJ1-2; D unresolved. Germline values: CDR1 LGHDT, CDR2 YNNKEL (reference sequence). This CDR3 is 12 amino acids long. With 4 bases removed from V and 7 bases from J, the gap between germline ends came to 10 bases. DNA for the CDR3: TGTGCCAGCAGCCTCCTAGCGGCTGGCTACACCTTC. This codes for CASSLLAAGYTF.

The V call is TRBV9, the J call TRBJ2-7; D remains ambiguous. CDR1 is SGDLS, CDR2 YYNGEE, per germline. There are 15 residues in the CDR3. The V and J ends lost 4 bases and 7 bases respectively, with 21 bases between them. CDR3 in amino acids: CASSPQSRGKSEQYF. CDR3 nucleotides: TGTGCCAGCAGCCCTCAAAGTCGTGGCAAGTCTGAGCAGTACTTC.

The sample holds one count of this clone. This CDR3 is CASSLFSRTGLGSGANVLTF. The CDR3 nucleotides are TGCGCCAGCAGCTTGTTTTCTCGGACAGGGCTAGGTTCCGGGGCCAACGTCCTGACTTTC. The V and J genes are TRBV5-1 and TRBJ2-6; 8 bases align to TRBD1. The junction had 16 bases not matched to a gene; V was cut back by 1 base and J by 4 bases. There are 20 residues in the CDR3. Germline CDR1 is SGHRS and CDR2 is YFSETQ.